The 9 T cell receptor beta chains listed next were all sequenced from one sample in a study of patients and donors after allogeneic stem cell transplantation. TCRdb reanalysed the RT-PCR reads using MiXCR and keeps one entry per CDR3 protein. The repertoire holds 25,000 to 40,000 distinct CDR3 sequences, with about 37% as singletons. Sequencing was performed on blood, either unsorted or a sorted T cell fraction (not recorded which). The receptors originated from a human donor who was either an allogeneic HSCT recipient or a stem cell or donor lymphocyte infusion donor (not recorded which). It is not recorded whose cells these are; they may come from a transplant donor.

Only a few counts were recorded for this clonotype. The chain combines TRBV7-9 with TRBJ2-7; D unresolved. V lost 1 base and J 2 bases, leaving 12 bases between the germline ends. The CDR3 spans 15 residues. Germline loops: CDR1 SEHNR, CDR2 FQNEAQ (reference sequence). The CDR3 DNA is TGTGCCAGCAGCTTAGATTGGGGTATCCCCTACGAGCAGTACTTC. Translated, it gives CASSLDWGIPYEQYF.

This clonotype was recorded a few times. The chain is built from TRBV5-1 and TRBJ1-5, with a possible D match to TRBD1 (6 bases). The germline CDR1 and CDR2 sequences are SGHRS and YFSETQ. Trimming took off 1 base at V and 2 bases at J, with 13 bases between the two ends. This CDR3 region has 16 residues. This CDR3 reads CASSLWGPWGNQPQHF. CDR3 in DNA: TGCGCCAGCAGCTTGTGGGGGCCGTGGGGCAATCAGCCCCAGCATTTT. Full variable domain (missing parts from reference TRBV5-1 and TRBJ1-5): KAGVTQTPRYLIKTRGQQVTLSCSPISGHRSVSWYQQTPGQGLQFLFEYFSETQRNKGNFPGRFSGRQFSNSRSEMNVSTLELGDSALYLCASSLWGPWGNQPQHFGDGTRLSIL.

The J gene is TRBJ1-2, the V gene TRBV4-3; D is undetermined. CDR1 is LGHNA, CDR2 YSLEER, per germline. The CDR3 is made up of 13 amino acids. Trimming removed 0 bases from V and 8 bases from J, with 10 bases in between. CDR3 nucleotide sequence: TGCGCCAGCAGCCAAGATCCGGTGGGCGGCTACACCTTC. This codes for CASSQDPVGGYTF.

V gene TRBV27 combines with J gene TRBJ1-1; D call uncertain. Germline values: CDR1 MNHEY, CDR2 SMNVEV (reference sequence). Trimming took off 0 bases at V and 1 base at J, with 12 bases between the two ends. The CDR3 runs 16 residues. DNA for the CDR3: TGTGCCAGCAGTTTATCCCGGGGAAAATCGAACACTGAAGCTTTCTTT. It specifies CASSLSRGKSNTEAFF.

This clonotype was observed a handful of times. V and J are TRBV10-3 and TRBJ2-3; D is unresolved. V was clipped by 0 bases and J by 0 bases, with 4 bases between them. This CDR3 spans 14 amino acids. CDR1 and CDR2 (germline): ENHRY, SYGVKD. Written as DNA, the CDR3 is TGTGCCATCAGTGAGTCGATTAGCACAGATACGCAGTATTTT. This translates into CAISESISTDTQYF.

This clonotype was counted a few times. The chain employs TRBV20-1 and TRBJ2-1, with D perhaps TRBD2 (5 bases). The CDR3 spans 14 residues. V lost 5 bases, J lost 6 bases, and 17 bases lay in between. Germline CDR1 reads DFQATT; CDR2 reads SNEGSKA (reference sequence). The CDR3 reads CSAQTPLGSNEQFF. CDR3 in DNA: TGCAGTGCTCAGACACCTCTGGGGAGCAATGAGCAGTTCTTC.

This clonotype has only a few counts. This rearrangement joins TRBV27 to TRBJ1-1; maybe TRBD1 (6 bases). The CDR3 has 13 residues. With 4 bases removed from V and 4 bases from J, the gap between germline ends came to 10 bases. The germline gives CDR1 MNHEY, CDR2 SMNVEV (reference sequence). This CDR3 is CASSWGLGTEAFF. In DNA, the CDR3 is TGTGCCAGCAGTTGGGGGCTAGGCACTGAAGCTTTCTTT.

The DNA of the CDR3 is TGTGCTAGTGAACTGACAGCGAACACTGAAGCTTTCTTT. It yields the protein CASELTANTEAFF. The chain has TRBV12-5 and TRBJ1-1, with TRBD1 as a possible D gene (5 bases). V lost 7 bases and J lost 1, with 10 bases in between. CDR1 LGHNT and CDR2 FRNRAP come from the germline V gene. The CDR3 has 13 residues.

The V call is TRBV24-1, the J call TRBJ2-1; TRBD2 matches at 9 bases. The CDR3 is 16 amino acids. J was trimmed by 4 bases and V by 4 bases; bases with no gene match: 7. Germline V lookup: CDR1 KGHDR, CDR2 SFDVKD. The CDR3, as DNA: TGTGCCACCAGTGAAGCTAGCGGGATGATATACAATGAGCAGTTCTTC. Translating it yields CATSEASGMIYNEQFF.